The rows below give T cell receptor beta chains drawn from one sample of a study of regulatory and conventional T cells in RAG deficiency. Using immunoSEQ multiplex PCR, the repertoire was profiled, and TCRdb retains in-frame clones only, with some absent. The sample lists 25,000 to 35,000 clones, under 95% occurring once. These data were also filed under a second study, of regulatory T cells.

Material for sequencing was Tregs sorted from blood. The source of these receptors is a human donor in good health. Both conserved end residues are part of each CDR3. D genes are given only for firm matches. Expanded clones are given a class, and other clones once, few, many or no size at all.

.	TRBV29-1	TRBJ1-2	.	CSVFYLQGYTF	TGCAGCGTTTTCTACCTCCAAGGCTACACCTTC
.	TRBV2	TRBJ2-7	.	CASSLGRGANYEQYF	TGTGCCAGCAGTCTAGGGAGGGGGGCCAACTACGAGCAGTACTTC
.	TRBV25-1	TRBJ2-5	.	CASSEYQRPGETQYF	TGTGCCAGCAGTGAATACCAGCGCCCGGGGGAGACCCAGTACTTC
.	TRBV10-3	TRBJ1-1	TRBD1	CATNRGNTEAFF	TGTGCCACCAACAGGGGAAACACTGAAGCTTTCTTT
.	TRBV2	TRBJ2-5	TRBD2	CASSRGLAGGQETQYF	TGTGCCAGCAGTAGGGGACTAGCGGGGGGACAAGAGACCCAGTACTTC
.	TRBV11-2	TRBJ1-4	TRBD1	CASSSRGPSNEKLFF	TGTGCCAGCAGCTCCAGGGGGCCCTCTAATGAAAAACTGTTTTTT
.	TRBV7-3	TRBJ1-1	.	CASSLPGVRAFF	TGTGCCAGCAGCTTGCCAGGGGTAAGAGCTTTCTTT
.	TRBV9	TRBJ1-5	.	CASSPPGTGTFNQPQHF	TGTGCCAGCAGCCCCCCGGGGACCGGGACCTTTAATCAGCCCCAGCATTTT
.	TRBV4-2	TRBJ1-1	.	CASSQVGVGANSLTEAFF	TGTGCCAGCAGCCAAGTGGGGGTGGGGGCGAACTCTCTGACTGAAGCTTTCTTT
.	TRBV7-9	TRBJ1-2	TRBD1	CASSLETGIYGYTF	TGTGCCAGCAGCTTAGAGACAGGGATCTATGGCTACACCTTC
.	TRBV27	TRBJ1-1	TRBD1	CASSATGVRNTEAFF	TGTGCCAGCAGTGCCACAGGGGTTCGGAACACTGAAGCTTTCTTT
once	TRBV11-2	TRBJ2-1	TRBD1	CASSIYRGRNEQFF	TGTGCCAGCAGCATCTACAGGGGAAGGAATGAGCAGTTCTTC
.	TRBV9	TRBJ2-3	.	CASSERASGLLTDTQYF	TGTGCCAGCAGCGAGAGGGCTTCGGGACTGCTCACAGATACGCAGTATTTT
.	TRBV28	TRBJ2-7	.	CASNKRRGGYEQYF	TGTGCCAGCAACAAGAGGAGAGGGGGCTACGAGCAGTACTTC
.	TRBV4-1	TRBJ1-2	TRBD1	CASSQGQGYGYTF	TGCGCCAGCAGCCAAGGACAGGGGTATGGCTACACCTTC
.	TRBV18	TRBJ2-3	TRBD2	CASSPIAGGRTDTQYF	TGTGCCAGCTCACCTATAGCGGGGGGGCGCACAGATACGCAGTATTTT
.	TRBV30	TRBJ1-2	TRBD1	CAWKGQGAREDGYTF	TGTGCCTGGAAGGGACAGGGGGCGCGAGAGGATGGCTACACCTTC
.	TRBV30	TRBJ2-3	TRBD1	CAWSEGQGIDTQYF	TGTGCCTGGAGTGAGGGACAGGGGATAGATACGCAGTATTTT
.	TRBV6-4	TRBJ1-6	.	CASRAGTSNSPLHF	TGTGCCAGCAGGGCCGGGACTTCCAATTCACCCCTCCACTTT
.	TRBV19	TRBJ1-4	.	CASSILGANEKLFF	TGTGCCAGTAGTATTTTGGGGGCTAATGAAAAACTGTTTTTT
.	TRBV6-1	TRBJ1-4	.	CASRVPMNEKLFF	TGTGCCAGCCGGGTGCCGATGAATGAAAAACTGTTTTTT
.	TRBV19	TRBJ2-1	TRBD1	CASTLQGAGEQFF	TGTGCCAGTACCCTACAGGGGGCGGGTGAGCAGTTCTTC
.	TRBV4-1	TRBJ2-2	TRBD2	CASSQDRGLASNTGELFF	TGCGCCAGCAGCCAAGATCGGGGACTAGCTTCGAACACCGGGGAGCTGTTTTTT
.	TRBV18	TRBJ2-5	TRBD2	CASSPLAGGPQETQYF	TGTGCCAGCTCACCACTAGCGGGGGGCCCTCAAGAGACCCAGTACTTC
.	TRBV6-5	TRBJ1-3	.	CASSYSGSSGNTIYF	TGTGCCAGCAGTTACTCCGGGTCCTCTGGAAACACCATATATTTT
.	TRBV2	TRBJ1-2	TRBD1	CASTQSNRGPGYTF	TGTGCCAGCACTCAAAGCAACAGGGGCCCCGGCTACACCTTC
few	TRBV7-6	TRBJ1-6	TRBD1	CASSRDRGNSPLHF	TGTGCCAGCAGTCGAGACAGGGGTAATTCACCCCTCCACTTT
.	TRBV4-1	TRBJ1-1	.	CASSQPGRATEAFF	TGCGCCAGCAGCCAACCTGGCAGGGCCACTGAAGCTTTCTTT
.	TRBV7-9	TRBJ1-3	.	CASSLEDSESLFGNTIYF	TGTGCCAGCAGCTTAGAGGATAGCGAGTCTCTGTTTGGAAACACCATATATTTT
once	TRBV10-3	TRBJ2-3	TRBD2	CAISETPSGGGDTQYF	TGTGCCATCAGTGAGACCCCTAGCGGGGGGGGAGATACGCAGTATTTT
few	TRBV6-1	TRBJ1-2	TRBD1	CASSTRGDSVYGYTF	TGTGCCAGCAGTACCAGGGGGGACAGTGTCTATGGCTACACCTTC
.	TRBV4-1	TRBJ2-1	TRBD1	CASSQADRGNEQFF	TGCGCCAGCAGCCAAGCTGACAGGGGCAATGAGCAGTTCTTC
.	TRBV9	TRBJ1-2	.	CASSAGPSFHTF	TGTGCCAGCAGCGCGGGGCCTTCTTTCCACACCTTC
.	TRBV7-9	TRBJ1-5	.	CASSFAYTGTRHNQPQHF	TGTGCCAGCAGCTTCGCCTACACCGGGACAAGACACAATCAGCCCCAGCATTTT
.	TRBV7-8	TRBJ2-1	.	CASSQLRVSNFYNEQFF	TGTGCCAGCAGCCAGCTAAGGGTGTCCAACTTCTACAATGAGCAGTTCTTC
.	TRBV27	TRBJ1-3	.	CASSLKSSGNTIYF	TGTGCCAGCAGTTTAAAGAGCTCTGGAAACACCATATATTTT
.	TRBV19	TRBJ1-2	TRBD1	CASSMYRGDYGYTF	TGTGCCAGTAGTATGTACAGGGGAGACTATGGCTACACCTTC
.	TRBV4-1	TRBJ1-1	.	CASSQPRVSRGVDTEAFF	TGCGCCAGCAGCCAACCCCGTGTGTCAAGGGGGGTGGACACTGAAGCTTTCTTT
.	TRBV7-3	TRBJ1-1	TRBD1	CASSLTGQGLTEAFF	TGTGCCAGCAGCTTAACCGGACAGGGGCTTACTGAAGCTTTCTTT
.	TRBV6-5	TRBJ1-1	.	CASSYSDRFEAFF	TGTGCCAGCAGTTACTCCGACAGGTTTGAAGCTTTCTTT
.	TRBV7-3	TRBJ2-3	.	CASSISDYTDTQYF	TGTGCCAGCAGCATATCCGATTACACAGATACGCAGTATTTT
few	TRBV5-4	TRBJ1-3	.	CASSPQGVAGNTIYF	TGTGCCAGCAGCCCTCAGGGTGTAGCGGGAAACACCATATATTTT
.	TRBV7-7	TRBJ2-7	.	CASSLGPGDSYEQYF	TGTGCTAGCAGCTTAGGTCCTGGGGATTCCTACGAGCAGTACTTC
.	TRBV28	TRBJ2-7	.	CASSLTLVRGDYEQYF	TGTGCCAGCAGTCTGACACTGGTGAGGGGCGACTACGAGCAGTACTTC
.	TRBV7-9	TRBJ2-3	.	CASSSVGTTDTQYF	TGTGCCAGCAGCTCCGTAGGAACTACAGATACGCAGTATTTT
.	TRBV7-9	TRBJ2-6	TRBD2	CASSAGRGFSGANVLTF	TGTGCCAGCAGCGCAGGGAGGGGTTTCTCTGGGGCCAACGTCCTGACTTTC
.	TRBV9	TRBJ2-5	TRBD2	CASSTLAGFRETQYF	TGTGCCAGCAGCACCCTAGCGGGGTTCCGGGAGACCCAGTACTTC
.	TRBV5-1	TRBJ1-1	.	CATARGANTEAFF	TGCGCCACCGCGAGGGGGGCGAACACTGAAGCTTTCTTT
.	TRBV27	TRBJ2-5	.	CASRLLSTGRMETQYF	TGTGCCAGCAGGCTACTCTCAACAGGGAGAATGGAGACCCAGTACTTC
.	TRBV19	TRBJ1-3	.	CASSSTGSGNTIYF	TGTGCCAGTAGTTCGACAGGTTCTGGAAACACCATATATTTT
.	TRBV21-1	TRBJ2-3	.	CASSAGSGTTDTQYF	TGTGCCAGCAGCGCCGGAAGCGGGACCACAGATACGCAGTATTTT
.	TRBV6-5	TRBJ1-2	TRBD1	CASSYLGQGAGGYTF	TGTGCCAGCAGTTACTTAGGACAGGGGGCGGGTGGCTACACCTTC
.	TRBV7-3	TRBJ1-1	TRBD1	CASSFSGTGSSEAFF	TGTGCCAGCAGCTTTTCCGGGACAGGGTCCTCTGAAGCTTTCTTT
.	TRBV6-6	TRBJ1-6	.	CASSFVDNSPLHF	TGTGCCAGCAGTTTCGTGGACAATTCACCCCTCCACTTT
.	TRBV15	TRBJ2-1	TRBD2	CATSRGLAGGGSYNEQFF	TGTGCCACCAGCAGAGGACTAGCGGGGGGCGGCTCCTACAATGAGCAGTTCTTC
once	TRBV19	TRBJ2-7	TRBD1	CASSIIDRGKGYEQYF	TGTGCCAGTAGTATCATTGACAGGGGGAAAGGCTACGAGCAGTACTTC
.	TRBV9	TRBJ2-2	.	CASSFDTDTGELFF	TGTGCCAGCAGCTTCGACACGGACACCGGGGAGCTGTTTTTT
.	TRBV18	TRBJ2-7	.	CASSPRVSSYEQYF	TGTGCCAGCTCACCGAGGGTTAGCTCCTACGAGCAGTACTTC
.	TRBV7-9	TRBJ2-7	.	CASSPGFAYEQYF	TGTGCCAGCAGTCCGGGGTTCGCCTACGAGCAGTACTTC
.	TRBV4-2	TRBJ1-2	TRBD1	CASSLQGTGGTF	TGTGCCAGCAGCCTTCAGGGGACAGGCGGGACCTTC